The rows below give T cell receptor beta chains drawn from one sample of a study of identical twins. Each CDR3 protein gets one entry after TCRdb re-called the 5' RACE reads with MiXCR. The table records some 730,000 distinct CDR3 sequences, 15% to 20% of them present only once. This same sample was also taken into another study, of T cells expressing NK-cell markers.

The specimen sequenced was PBMCs. These receptors originate from a young woman in good health. CDR3s include the opening cysteine and the closing phenylalanine or tryptophan. D genes are given only for firm matches. Some rows have no size entry. The others give once, few or many, or a class for an expanded clone.

j_call	d_call	v_call	clone_size	cdr3_aa	cdr3_nt
TRBJ2-5	TRBD2	TRBV12-3/TRBV12-4	few	CASKAGSGGGTQYF	TGTGCCAGCAAGGCTGGGAGCGGGGGGGGGACCCAGTACTTC
TRBJ2-5	TRBD2	TRBV5-1	few	CASSVLAGVGETQYF	TGCGCCAGCAGCGTGTTAGCGGGAGTGGGAGAGACCCAGTACTTC
TRBJ2-7	.	TRBV2	few	CASSDRQTYEQYF	TGTGCCAGCAGTGACCGACAAACCTACGAGCAGTACTTC
TRBJ2-1	.	TRBV9	.	CASSVTHSYNEQFF	TGTGCCAGCAGCGTAACCCACTCCTACAATGAGCAGTTCTTC
TRBJ1-4	TRBD1	TRBV6-1	many	CASSPTQGAWEKLFF	TGTGCCAGCAGCCCAACTCAGGGGGCGTGGGAAAAACTGTTTTTT
TRBJ2-5	TRBD1	TRBV12-3/TRBV12-4	few	CASSSRVTGDAFETQYF	TGTGCCAGCAGTTCGAGGGTGACAGGGGACGCGTTTGAGACCCAGTACTTC
TRBJ2-1	TRBD2	TRBV6-1	few	CASRAGPLVRNEQFF	TGTGCCAGCAGAGCGGGGCCCCTAGTTAGGAATGAGCAGTTCTTC
TRBJ2-3	.	TRBV10-3	.	CAIKRSGRGTDTQYF	TGTGCCATCAAGAGGAGCGGACGAGGCACAGATACGCAGTATTTT
TRBJ1-2	.	TRBV6-1	.	CASSRTVENGYTF	TGTGCCAGCAGTAGGACGGTTGAGAATGGCTACACCTTC
TRBJ1-5	TRBD1	TRBV5-1	few	CATRQGPNPGQPQHF	TGCGCCACCAGACAGGGCCCTAACCCGGGTCAGCCCCAGCATTTT
TRBJ2-2	.	TRBV12-3/TRBV12-4	.	CASSFRATGELFF	TGTGCCAGCAGTTTCCGGGCAACCGGGGAGCTGTTTTTT
TRBJ2-5	TRBD2	TRBV15	.	CATSLRLARETQYF	TGTGCCACCAGCCTGCGACTAGCCCGGGAGACCCAGTACTTC
TRBJ2-7	TRBD1	TRBV5-1	.	CASSLLNRDRGYEQYF	TGCGCCAGCAGTCTACTGAACAGGGACAGGGGGTACGAGCAGTACTTC
TRBJ2-1	TRBD2	TRBV4-3	.	CASSQELAGGPTYNEQFF	TGCGCCAGCAGCCAAGAACTAGCGGGAGGGCCGACCTACAATGAGCAGTTCTTC
TRBJ2-2	.	TRBV5-5	few	CASSLEETRVGELFF	TGTGCCAGCAGCTTGGAGGAAACTCGCGTCGGGGAGCTGTTTTTT
TRBJ2-2	.	TRBV12-3/TRBV12-4	few	CASGESGSVTGELFF	TGTGCCAGCGGGGAGAGCGGGTCAGTCACCGGGGAGCTGTTTTTT
TRBJ2-1	.	TRBV12-3/TRBV12-4	.	CASSLEGPFYNEQFF	TGTGCCAGCAGTTTGGAAGGGCCTTTCTACAATGAGCAGTTCTTC